A selection of T cell receptor beta chains follows, all from one sample in a study of graft-versus-host responses after intestinal transplantation. For these receptors, no antigen is known. Produced via immunoSEQ multiplex PCR; TCRdb's table is partial and in-frame only. The table has tens of thousands of clones, approximately 94% seen once; the top ten hold roughly 0.17%. The sequences come from unstimulated CD4+ T cells sorted from spleen or lymph node cells, collected before transplant. The receptors originated from a human donor who was the organ donor for an intestinal transplant. The CDR3 runs from the conserved cysteine through the conserved F or W. The D gene is left open where the match is weak. The size field is filled for only some rows; it gives once, few, many or a size class.

J,V,D,size,DNA,CDR3
TRBJ1-1,TRBV6-1,.,.,TGTGCCAGCAGTGAAGCATCTGTGTATGAGGCTTTCTTT,CASSEASVYEAFF
TRBJ2-3,TRBV30,TRBD2,.,TGTGCCTGGAGGGGAAGGCGGGGGGGCTGGCGGACAGATACGCAGTATTTT,CAWRGRRGGWRTDTQYF
TRBJ2-3,TRBV19,.,.,TGTGCCACGGGCCGTCGCACAGATACGCAGTATTTT,CATGRRTDTQYF
TRBJ1-3,TRBV29-1,TRBD1,.,TGCAGCGTGATAGACAGGGATGGAAACACCATATATTTT,CSVIDRDGNTIYF
TRBJ1-6,TRBV30,.,once,TGTGCCTGGAGGGGGACCCTGAATTCACCCCTCCACTTT,CAWRGTLNSPLHF
TRBJ2-3,TRBV29-1,.,.,TGCAGCGTTGGGGTTCTGACAACAGATACGCAGTATTTT,CSVGVLTTDTQYF
TRBJ2-1,TRBV9,TRBD2,.,TGTGCCAGCAGCGTAGGACTAGCGGTACCAAATGAGCAGTTCTTC,CASSVGLAVPNEQFF
TRBJ2-2,TRBV5-1,.,.,TGCGCCAGCAGCTTGGACCTTAACACCGGGGAGCTGTTTTTT,CASSLDLNTGELFF
TRBJ2-3,TRBV28,TRBD2,.,TGTGCCAGCAGCCCTAGCGGGGGGCCCCCAGATACGCAGTATTTT,CASSPSGGPPDTQYF
TRBJ2-2,TRBV28,.,.,TGTGCCAGCAGGCGCCAGGGGTACACCGGGGAGCTGTTTTTT,CASRRQGYTGELFF
TRBJ2-3,TRBV5-4,TRBD2,.,TGTGCCAGCAGCTTGCCGGGGGGAGATACGCAGTATTTT,CASSLPGGDTQYF
TRBJ2-3,TRBV5-1,TRBD2,.,TGCGCCAGCAGCTTGATAGCGGGGGGAGACACAGATACGCAGTATTTT,CASSLIAGGDTDTQYF
TRBJ2-2,TRBV2,.,.,TGTGCCAGCAGATCTAACAGGAACACCGGGGAGCTGTTTTTT,CASRSNRNTGELFF
TRBJ2-3,TRBV10-3,TRBD2,.,TGTGCCATCAGACTAGCGGGGGGCACAGATACGCAGTATTTT,CAIRLAGGTDTQYF
TRBJ2-1,TRBV25-1,TRBD1,.,TGTGCCAGCAGTGAACTGTGGACAGGGGGCAATGAGCAGTTCTTC,CASSELWTGGNEQFF
TRBJ1-1,TRBV27,TRBD1,.,TGTGCCAGCAGCCCGAACCGGGACAGGCGAAGCACTGAAGCTTTCTTT,CASSPNRDRRSTEAFF
TRBJ2-5,TRBV7-9,.,.,TGTGCCAGCAGCCCCGCGGTCCTAAACGAACTCCCTACCCAAGAGACCCAGTACTTC,CASSPAVLNELPTQETQYF
TRBJ1-1,TRBV7-3,TRBD1,.,TGTGCCAGCAGCTTAAACGGAGGACAGGGCACTGAAGCTTTCTTT,CASSLNGGQGTEAFF
TRBJ1-2,TRBV6-1,TRBD1,.,TGTGCCAGCAGTGAAGCCGGGACAGGGCAATATGGCTACACCTTC,CASSEAGTGQYGYTF
TRBJ2-1,TRBV6-1,TRBD2,.,TGTGCCAGCAGTTTTAGCGGGGCTGATGAGCAGTTCTTC,CASSFSGADEQFF
TRBJ1-5,TRBV19,TRBD1,.,TGTGCCAGTAGTGCTTCCCCTAGTCGTACAGGGGATTATAGCAATCAGCCCCAGCATTTT,CASSASPSRTGDYSNQPQHF
TRBJ1-1,TRBV4-1,TRBD1,.,TGCGCCAGCAGCCAAGAGATATATACCGGGACAGGGGACACTGAAGCTTTCTTT,CASSQEIYTGTGDTEAFF
TRBJ1-1,TRBV6-5,.,.,TGTGCCAGCAGTTACTCTTGGCAGGTGAACACTGAAGCTTTCTTT,CASSYSWQVNTEAFF
TRBJ2-3,TRBV9,.,.,TGTGCCAGCTCGACCCAAAACACAGTGTCGCAGTATTTT,CASSTQNTVSQYF
TRBJ1-2,TRBV27,TRBD1,.,TGTGCCAGCAGTGCCCGGACAGGGGGCTTTAATGGCTACACCTTC,CASSARTGGFNGYTF
TRBJ2-1,TRBV9,TRBD1,.,TGTGCCAGCAGCGTGACAGGGGCTAGCGCCAATGAGCAGTTCTTC,CASSVTGASANEQFF
TRBJ1-5,TRBV11-2,.,.,TGTGCCAGCAGCCAGAACGGCGGTCAGCCCCAGCATTTT,CASSQNGGQPQHF
TRBJ1-1,TRBV21-1,.,.,TGTGCCAGCAGTGGCAAGACAGGACCCCCACAGAACACTGAAGCTTTCTTT,CASSGKTGPPQNTEAFF
TRBJ2-3,TRBV18,.,.,TGTGCCAGCTCACCTAACTGGAAAGATACGCAGTATTTT,CASSPNWKDTQYF
TRBJ1-2,TRBV9,TRBD1,once,TGTGCCAGCAGCGTAAGGGACAGTCAAGGCTACACCTTC,CASSVRDSQGYTF
TRBJ2-5,TRBV28,TRBD1,.,TGTGCCAGCAGTTTACACTCGGGACAGGGAAACTTC,CASSLHSGQGNF
TRBJ1-1,TRBV29-1,.,.,TGCAGCGTTGAAGACCTAGGAGATGAAGCTTTCTTT,CSVEDLGDEAFF
TRBJ1-6,TRBV13,.,.,TGTGCCAGCAGCGAGAAGAGAAGAGCAGGGTCGGGGAATTCACCCCTCCACTTT,CASSEKRRAGSGNSPLHF
TRBJ1-5,TRBV6-6,.,.,TGTGCCAGCAGTTCTACCGCCACGGGAGGGAATCAGCCCCAGCATTTT,CASSSTATGGNQPQHF
TRBJ1-4,TRBV7-2,TRBD1,.,TGTGCCAGCAGTTTAGACAGGGGGCGGAATGAAAAACTGTTTTTT,CASSLDRGRNEKLFF
TRBJ2-7,TRBV27,.,.,TGTGCCAGCAGTTTCCACGTGGGAGTCAGATTATACGAGCAGTACTTC,CASSFHVGVRLYEQYF
TRBJ1-6,TRBV12-5,TRBD1,.,TGTGCTAGTGGTCAAGGGACAGGACGTTCACCCCTCCACTTT,CASGQGTGRSPLHF
TRBJ2-1,TRBV6-6,.,.,TGTGCCAGCAGTTACTCGGGTACTTACAATGAGCAGTTCTTC,CASSYSGTYNEQFF
TRBJ1-2,TRBV5-4,.,.,TGTGCCAGCAGCTTGGCAGGGACCCTAAGAGCTAACTATGGCTACACCTTC,CASSLAGTLRANYGYTF
TRBJ1-3,TRBV10-3,TRBD1,.,TGTGCCATCAACGAGGGACAGGGTAGGGTTGGAAACACCATATATTTT,CAINEGQGRVGNTIYF
TRBJ1-1,TRBV18,.,.,TGTGCCAGCTCACCACTTAACGGGCCGAACACTGAAGCTTTCTTT,CASSPLNGPNTEAFF
TRBJ1-5,TRBV28,TRBD1,.,TGTGCCAGCAGTTTTAACCAGGGGGGTAATCAGCCCCAGCATTTT,CASSFNQGGNQPQHF
TRBJ2-7,TRBV7-2,.,.,TGTGCCAGCAGCTTAGTAGCCGGACTGTATTACGAGCAGTACTTC,CASSLVAGLYYEQYF
TRBJ2-4,TRBV5-1,TRBD1,.,TGCGCCAGCAGCTTAGGGACAGGGGAAGCCAAAAACATTCAGTACTTC,CASSLGTGEAKNIQYF
TRBJ1-5,TRBV19,.,.,TGTGCCAGTAGTAGCAGGGAGGGGAAACAGCCCCAGCATTTT,CASSSREGKQPQHF
TRBJ1-1,TRBV10-2,.,.,TGCGCCAGCAGTGAGCAGGGGAGGACTGAAGCTTTCTTT,CASSEQGRTEAFF
TRBJ2-7,TRBV5-6,.,.,TGTGCCAGCAGCCAACAGGGTGCCCCCCCCTACGAGCAGTACTTC,CASSQQGAPPYEQYF
TRBJ1-2,TRBV19,.,.,TGTGCCAGTAGTCCAACCCCCGTAGGCTATGGCTACACCTTC,CASSPTPVGYGYTF
TRBJ2-7,TRBV4-1,TRBD2,.,TGCGCCAGCAGCCAATCCGGGACTAGCTCGTTGTACTTC,CASSQSGTSSLYF
TRBJ1-2,TRBV27,TRBD1,.,TGTGCCAGCAAGAAACAGGGGTACTATGGCTACACCTTC,CASKKQGYYGYTF